Each of the 16 T cell receptor beta chains below was sequenced from the same sample in a study of T cell repertoires in cytomegalovirus infection. One entry per CDR3 protein, called by TCRdb with MiXCR from the reads. This table has hundreds of thousands of distinct CDR3 sequences, about 33% appearing once. Their recognized antigens are unknown. Sample: cultured PBMCs, taken from culture after CMV antigen stimulation. Receptors originate from a human donor in good health (CMV status not recorded). Some clones in this sample may be carry-over from other donors' samples.

This clonotype was seen a handful of times. This rearrangement joins TRBV5-4 to TRBJ2-1, with 11 bases that match TRBD2. Germline trimming cut 3 bases from V and 6 bases from J; bases unmatched to any gene: 5. Germline V gives CDR1 SGHNT, CDR2 YYREEE (reference sequence). The CDR3 totals 15 residues. The CDR3 protein is CASSSGLAALNEQFF. CDR3 nucleotide sequence: TGTGCCAGCAGCTCGGGACTAGCGGCCCTCAATGAGCAGTTCTTC.

The chain links TRBV20-1 to TRBJ2-3; perhaps TRBD2 as D (7 bases). Trimming pared 3 bases from V and 6 bases from J, leaving 22 bases between. There are 16 residues in the CDR3. Per the germline V gene, CDR1 is DFQATT and CDR2 is SNEGSKA (reference sequence). The CDR3 protein is CSARSPGRGHGDTQYF. CDR3 nucleotides: TGCAGTGCTAGGTCCCCTGGGCGGGGGCATGGGGATACGCAGTATTTT.

The V and J genes are TRBV4-3 and TRBJ1-1, with a weak D call TRBD1 (5 bases). From germline, CDR1 is LGHNA and CDR2 YSLEER. Trimming cost V 3 bases and J 0 bases, with 14 bases left between them. The CDR3 length is 16 residues. CDR3 sequence: CASSHRKGQLNTEAFF. DNA for the CDR3: TGCGCCAGCAGCCACCGAAAGGGGCAGCTGAACACTGAAGCTTTCTTT.

This clonotype was found a few times. The V and J genes are TRBV11-2 and TRBJ2-7; D remains unclear. CDR1 and CDR2 from the germline V gene are SGHAT and FQNNGV. V was cut by 0 bases and J by 2 bases, with 5 bases left in between. The CDR3 is 13 residues long. The CDR3 region is CASSLDFPYEQYF. DNA of the CDR3: TGTGCCAGCAGCTTAGACTTTCCCTACGAGCAGTACTTC.

The chain uses TRBV12-3 or TRBV12-4 and TRBJ2-1; D remains ambiguous. V was cut by 2 bases and J by 12 bases, with 8 bases left in between. The CDR3 length is 11 residues. CDR3 DNA: TGTGCCAGCAGTTTAAAGGCTAGGCAGTTCTTC. It encodes CASSLKARQFF.

V usage is TRBV18 and J usage is TRBJ1-1; perhaps TRBD1 as D (6 bases). V lost 4 bases to trimming and J lost 0 bases, with 15 bases between them. There are 16 residues in the CDR3. Germline V gives CDR1 KGHSH, CDR2 LQKENI. The CDR3 loop is CASSRTEPVMNTEAFF. DNA of the CDR3: TGTGCCAGCTCACGGACAGAACCTGTAATGAACACTGAAGCTTTCTTT.

J is TRBJ2-3 and V is TRBV4-1, with D uncertain. The V gene's germline CDR1 is MGHRA and CDR2 YSYEKL. The CDR3 runs 16 residues. V dropped 1 base and J dropped 5 bases, with 16 bases sitting between them. The CDR3 sequence: CASSQGPAVREDTQYF. CDR3 nucleotide sequence: TGCGCCAGCAGCCAAGGTCCTGCCGTTAGAGAAGATACGCAGTATTTT.

The V call is TRBV7-8, the J call TRBJ1-1; D may be TRBD1 (5 bases). The ends were cut back, 4 bases at V and 7 bases at J, with 13 bases in the middle. This CDR3 spans 13 amino acids. Germline V gene data show CDR1 as SGHVS and CDR2 as FQNEAQ. CDR3 amino acids: CASSWGRVGEAFF. DNA of the CDR3: TGTGCCAGCAGCTGGGGCCGGGTGGGTGAAGCTTTCTTT.

This clonotype was detected only once. This chain connects TRBV7-4 to TRBJ2-1; maybe TRBD1 (6 bases). This CDR3 spans 14 amino acids. The V gene lost 2 bases and the J gene lost 7 bases, with 12 bases spanning the gap. From germline, CDR1 is SGHVT and CDR2 SQSDAQ. CDR3 residues: CASSLLNRANEQFF. The CDR3 DNA reads TGTGCCAGCAGCTTACTTAACAGGGCGAATGAGCAGTTCTTC.

Many counts were recorded for this clonotype. The chain has TRBV7-8 and TRBJ2-7; D unresolved. This CDR3 contains 16 residues. V was trimmed by 2 bases and J by 4 bases, leaving 18 bases between them. Germline V gene lookup returns CDR1 SGHVS and CDR2 FQNEAQ. For the CDR3, the DNA is TGTGCCAGCAGCTTACGCGCCGCGGCAGGTGGATACGAGCAGTACTTC. As protein: CASSLRAAAGGYEQYF.

This chain links TRBV29-1 with TRBJ1-1; unclear D gene. There are 14 residues in the CDR3. Germline loops: CDR1 SQVTM, CDR2 ANQGSEA. V was cut by 7 bases and J by 2 bases, with 17 bases left in between. CDR3 nucleotides: TGCAGCGCCACGACCGACTGGAGCAACACTGAAGCTTTCTTT. It yields the protein CSATTDWSNTEAFF. The variable domain in full, with the rest retrieved from reference TRBV29-1 and TRBJ1-1, is SAVISQKPSRDICQRGTSLTIQCQVDSQVTMMFWYRQQPGQSLTLIATANQGSEATYESGFVIDKFPISRPNLTFSTLTVSNMSPEDSSIYLCSATTDWSNTEAFFGQGTRLTVV.

The chain carries TRBV4-3 and TRBJ2-1; 7 bases match TRBD2. Germline V gives CDR1 LGHNA, CDR2 YSLEER. The CDR3 loop spans 17 amino acids. After removal of 2 bases from V and 0 bases from J, the junction contained 7 bases not matched to a gene. CDR3 DNA sequence: TGCGCCAGCAGCCAATGGGGTGCGGGGGACTCCTACAATGAGCAGTTCTTC. This translates into CASSQWGAGDSYNEQFF.

This clonotype was seen a few times. The rearrangement joins TRBV7-2 to TRBJ2-1; 8 bases are shared with TRBD2. CDR1 is SGHTA and CDR2 is FQGNSA in the germline V gene. The V and J ends lost 3 bases and 3 bases, in that order; junction bases with no gene match: 7. The CDR3 is made up of 16 amino acids. The DNA of the CDR3 is TGTGCCAGCAGCTTGATAGCGGGATCTGACTACAATGAGCAGTTCTTC. It is translated as CASSLIAGSDYNEQFF.

The chain is built from TRBV27 and TRBJ1-5; D ambiguous. V lost 3 bases and J lost 4, with 7 bases in between. The CDR3 extends over 13 amino acids. Germline V lookup: CDR1 MNHEY, CDR2 SMNVEV (reference sequence). The CDR3 protein is CASSFGWNQPQHF. CDR3 DNA: TGTGCCAGCAGTTTTGGGTGGAATCAGCCCCAGCATTTT.

This clonotype was observed a handful of times. A read error may account for a junction end that differs from germline. This rearrangement joins TRBV12-3 or TRBV12-4 to TRBJ2-1, with 8 bases identical to TRBD2. The CDR3 sequence is 14 residues long. The DNA of the CDR3 is TGTGCCAGCAATTTAGGGACTAGACTCAATGAGCAGTTCTTC. It codes for CASNLGTRLNEQFF.

This clonotype has a handful of counts. V and J are TRBV7-9 and TRBJ2-3, with unresolved D. CDR3 length equals 14 residues. Trimming cost V 1 base and J 4 bases, with 9 bases left between them. Germline V lookup: CDR1 SEHNR, CDR2 FQNEAQ (reference sequence). This CDR3 is CASSLGVRSDTQYF. CDR3 nucleotide sequence: TGTGCCAGCAGCTTAGGGGTCCGTTCAGATACGCAGTATTTT.